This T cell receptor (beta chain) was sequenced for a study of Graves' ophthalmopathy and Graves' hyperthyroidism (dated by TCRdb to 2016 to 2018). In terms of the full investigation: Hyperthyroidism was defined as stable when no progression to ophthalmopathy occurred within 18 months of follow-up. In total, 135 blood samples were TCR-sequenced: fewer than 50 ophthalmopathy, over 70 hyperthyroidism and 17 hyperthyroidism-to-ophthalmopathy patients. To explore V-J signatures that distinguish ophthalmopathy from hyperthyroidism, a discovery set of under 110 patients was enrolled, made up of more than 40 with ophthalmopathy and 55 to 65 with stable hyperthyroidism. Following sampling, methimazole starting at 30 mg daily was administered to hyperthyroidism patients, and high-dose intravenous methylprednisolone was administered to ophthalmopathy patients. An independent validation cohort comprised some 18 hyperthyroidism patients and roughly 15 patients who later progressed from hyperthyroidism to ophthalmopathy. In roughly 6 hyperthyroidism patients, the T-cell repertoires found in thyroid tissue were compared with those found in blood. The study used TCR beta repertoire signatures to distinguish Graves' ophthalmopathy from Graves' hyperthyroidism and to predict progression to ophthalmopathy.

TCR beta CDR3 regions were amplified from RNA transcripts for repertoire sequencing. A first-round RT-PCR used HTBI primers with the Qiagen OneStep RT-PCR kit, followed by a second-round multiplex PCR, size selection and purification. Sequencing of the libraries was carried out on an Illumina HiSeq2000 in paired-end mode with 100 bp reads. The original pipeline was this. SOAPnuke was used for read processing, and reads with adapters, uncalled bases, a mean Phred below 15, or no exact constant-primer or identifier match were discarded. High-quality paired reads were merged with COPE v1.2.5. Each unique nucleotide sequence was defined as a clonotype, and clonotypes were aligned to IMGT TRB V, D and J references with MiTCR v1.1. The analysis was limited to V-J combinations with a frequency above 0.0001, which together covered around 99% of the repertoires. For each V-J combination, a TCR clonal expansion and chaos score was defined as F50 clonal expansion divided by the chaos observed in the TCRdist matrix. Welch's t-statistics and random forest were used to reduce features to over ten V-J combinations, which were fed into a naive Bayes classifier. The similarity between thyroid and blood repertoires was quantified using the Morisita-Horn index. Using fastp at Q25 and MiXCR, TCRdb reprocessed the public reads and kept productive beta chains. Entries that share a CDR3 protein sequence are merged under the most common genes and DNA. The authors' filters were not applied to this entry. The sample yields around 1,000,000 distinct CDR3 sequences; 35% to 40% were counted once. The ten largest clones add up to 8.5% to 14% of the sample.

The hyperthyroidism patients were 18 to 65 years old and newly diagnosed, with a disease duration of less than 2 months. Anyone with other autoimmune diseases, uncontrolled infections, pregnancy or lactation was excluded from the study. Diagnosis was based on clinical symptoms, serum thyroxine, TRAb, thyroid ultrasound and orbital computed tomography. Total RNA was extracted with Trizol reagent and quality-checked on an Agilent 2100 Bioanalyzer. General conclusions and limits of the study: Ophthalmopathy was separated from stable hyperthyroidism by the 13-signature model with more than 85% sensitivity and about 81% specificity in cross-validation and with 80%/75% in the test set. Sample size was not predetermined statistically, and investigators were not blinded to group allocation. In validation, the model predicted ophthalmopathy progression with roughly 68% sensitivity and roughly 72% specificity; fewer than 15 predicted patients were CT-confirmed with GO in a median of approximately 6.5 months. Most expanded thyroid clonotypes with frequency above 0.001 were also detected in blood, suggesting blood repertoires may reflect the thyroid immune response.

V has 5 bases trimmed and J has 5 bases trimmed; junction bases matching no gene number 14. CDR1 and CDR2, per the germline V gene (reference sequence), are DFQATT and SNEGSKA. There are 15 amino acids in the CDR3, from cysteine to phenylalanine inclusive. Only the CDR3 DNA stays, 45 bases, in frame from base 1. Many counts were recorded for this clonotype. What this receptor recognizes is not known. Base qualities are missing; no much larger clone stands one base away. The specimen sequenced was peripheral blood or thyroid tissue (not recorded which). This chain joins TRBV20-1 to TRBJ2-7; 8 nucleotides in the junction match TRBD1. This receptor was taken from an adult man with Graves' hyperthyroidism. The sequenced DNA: TGCAGTGCTTCCCGGTCAGGACAGGGATCCAACGAGCAGTACTTC. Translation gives CSASRSGQGSNEQYF.